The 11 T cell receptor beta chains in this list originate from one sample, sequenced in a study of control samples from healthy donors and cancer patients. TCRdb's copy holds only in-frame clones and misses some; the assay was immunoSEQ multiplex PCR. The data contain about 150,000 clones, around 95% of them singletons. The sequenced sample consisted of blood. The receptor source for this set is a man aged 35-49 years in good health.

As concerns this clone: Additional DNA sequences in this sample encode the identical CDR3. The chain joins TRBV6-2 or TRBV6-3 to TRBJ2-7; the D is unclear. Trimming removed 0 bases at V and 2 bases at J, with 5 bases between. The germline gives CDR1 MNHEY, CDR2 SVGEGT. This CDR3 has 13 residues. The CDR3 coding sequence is TGTGCCAGCAGTTACTCGTCCCCCTACGAGCAGTACTTC. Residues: CASSYSSPYEQYF.

The CDR3: CASSPMGGTGSEKLFF. CDR3 DNA sequence: TGTGCCAGCAGCCCTATGGGGGGGACAGGGTCGGAAAAACTGTTTTTT. This chain links TRBV7-2 with TRBJ1-4; the match to TRBD1 covers 9 bases. The CDR3 is 16 residues long. The V segment lost 5 bases and the J segment 8 bases; nucleotides outside the gene matches: 12. The germline gives CDR1 SGHTA, CDR2 FQGNSA.

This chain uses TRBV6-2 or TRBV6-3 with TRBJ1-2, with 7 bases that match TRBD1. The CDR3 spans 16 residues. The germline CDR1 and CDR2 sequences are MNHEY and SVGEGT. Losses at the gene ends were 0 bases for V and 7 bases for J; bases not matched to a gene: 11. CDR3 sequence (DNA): TGTGCCAGCAGTTACTCGGGCTACGGGACAGCGGCTGGCTACACCTTC. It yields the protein CASSYSGYGTAAGYTF.

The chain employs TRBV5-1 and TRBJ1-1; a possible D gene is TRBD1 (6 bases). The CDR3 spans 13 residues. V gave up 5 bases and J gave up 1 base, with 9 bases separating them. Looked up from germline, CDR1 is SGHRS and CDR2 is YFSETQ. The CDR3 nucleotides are TGCGCCAGCAGAGGGGGTTCGAACACTGAAGCTTTCTTT. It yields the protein CASRGGSNTEAFF.

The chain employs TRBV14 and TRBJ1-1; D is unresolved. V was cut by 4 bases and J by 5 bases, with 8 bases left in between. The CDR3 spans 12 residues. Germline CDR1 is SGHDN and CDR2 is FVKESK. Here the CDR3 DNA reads TGTGCCAGCAGCCTGGCGGGGACTGAAGCTTTCTTT. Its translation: CASSLAGTEAFF.

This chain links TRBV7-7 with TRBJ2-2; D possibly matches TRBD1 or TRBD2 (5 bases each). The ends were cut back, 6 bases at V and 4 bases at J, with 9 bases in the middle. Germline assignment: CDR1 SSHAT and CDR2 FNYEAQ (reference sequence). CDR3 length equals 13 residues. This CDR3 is CASRWDATGELFF. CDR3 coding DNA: TGTGCCAGCAGATGGGACGCCACCGGGGAGCTGTTTTTT. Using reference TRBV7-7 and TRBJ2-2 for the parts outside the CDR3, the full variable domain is GAGVSQSPRYKVTKRGQDVTLRCDPISSHATLYWYQQALGQGPEFLTYFNYEAQPDKSGLPSDRFSAERPEGSISTLTIQRTEQRDSAMYRCASRWDATGELFFGEGSRLTVL.

The DNA of the CDR3 is TGTGCCGGGTCCCCTTTGTTGGGAAACACCATATATTTT. Protein: CAGSPLLGNTIYF. The genes are TRBV30 and TRBJ1-3; D is uncertain. The CDR3 contains 13 residues. V shed 8 bases and J shed 4 bases, with 15 bases lying between them. The V gene's germline CDR1 is GTSNPN and CDR2 SVGIG (reference sequence).

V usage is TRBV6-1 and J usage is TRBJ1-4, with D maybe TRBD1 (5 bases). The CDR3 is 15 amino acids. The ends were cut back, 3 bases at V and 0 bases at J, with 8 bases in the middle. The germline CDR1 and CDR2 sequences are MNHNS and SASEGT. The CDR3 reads CASSETVATNEKLFF. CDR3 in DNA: TGTGCCAGCAGTGAGACAGTTGCAACTAATGAAAAACTGTTTTTT.

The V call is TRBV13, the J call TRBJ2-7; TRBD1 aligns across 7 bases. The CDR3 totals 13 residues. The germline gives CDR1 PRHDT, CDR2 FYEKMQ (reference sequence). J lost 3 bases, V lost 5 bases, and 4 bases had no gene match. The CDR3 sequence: CASSIRQGYEQYF. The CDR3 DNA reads TGTGCCAGCAGCATCCGACAGGGCTACGAGCAGTACTTC. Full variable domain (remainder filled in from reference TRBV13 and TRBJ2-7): AAGVIQSPRHLIKEKRETATLKCYPIPRHDTVYWYQQGPGQDPQFLISFYEKMQSDKGSIPDRFSAQQFSDYHSELNMSSLELGDSALYFCASSIRQGYEQYFGPGTRLTVT.

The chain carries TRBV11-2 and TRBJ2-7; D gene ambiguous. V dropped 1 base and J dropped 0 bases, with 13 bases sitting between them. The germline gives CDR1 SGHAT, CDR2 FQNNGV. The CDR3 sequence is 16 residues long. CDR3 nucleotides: TGTGCCAGCAGCTTAGTTCACCGCGGAGCCTCCTACGAGCAGTACTTC. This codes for CASSLVHRGASYEQYF.

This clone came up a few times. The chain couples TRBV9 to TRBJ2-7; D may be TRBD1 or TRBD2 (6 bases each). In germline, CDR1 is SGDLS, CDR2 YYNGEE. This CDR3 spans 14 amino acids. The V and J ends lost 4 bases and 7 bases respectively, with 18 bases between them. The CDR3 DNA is TGTGCCAGCAGCACAGAAGGGGGGCTGGGAGAGCAGTACTTC. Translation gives CASSTEGGLGEQYF.